The 18 T cell receptor beta chains below were found in one sample sequenced in a study of blood T cell repertoires in COVID-19. Measured with immunoSEQ multiplex PCR; TCRdb has only the in-frame clones, and not every one. The profile shows some 96,000 clones, around nine tenths of them singletons. Sequenced input: peripheral blood. Receptors were obtained from an older man with acute or convalescent COVID-19.

The gene calls are TRBV6-1 and TRBJ2-7; 7 bases are a match to TRBD1. Germline V gene lookup returns CDR1 MNHNS and CDR2 SASEGT. V trimming: 2 bases; J trimming: 5 bases; junction bases outside the gene matches: 9. CDR3 size: 15 residues. CDR3 residues: CASSETRTGFHEQYF. The DNA of the CDR3 is TGTGCCAGCAGTGAAACTCGGACAGGTTTCCACGAGCAGTACTTC.

In this sample, this clone is medium-sized. The genes are TRBV4-2 and TRBJ1-2; TRBD1 agrees at 7 bases. Unmatched junction bases numbered 9, after V lost 0 bases and J lost 5 bases. The CDR3 extends over 16 amino acids. Per the germline V gene, CDR1 is LGHNA and CDR2 is YNFKEQ. CDR3 amino acids: CASSQEWAGGNYGYTF. The CDR3 DNA reads as TGTGCCAGCAGCCAAGAGTGGGCAGGGGGGAATTATGGCTACACCTTC.

The CDR3 sequence is CASSALGRQSSYEQYF. In nucleotides, the CDR3 is TGTGCCAGCAGTGCCCTGGGCCGCCAAAGCTCCTACGAGCAGTACTTC. This chain links TRBV6-6 with TRBJ2-7; no definite D call. The CDR3 sequence is 16 residues long. From germline, CDR1 is MNHNY and CDR2 SVGAGI (reference sequence). With 5 bases removed from V and 0 bases from J, the gap between germline ends came to 17 bases.

The J gene is TRBJ1-6, the V gene TRBV3-1 (or the pseudogene TRBV3-2), with 9 nucleotides matching TRBD1. The V gene's germline CDR1 is LGHDT and CDR2 YNNKEL (reference sequence). The V gene end was trimmed by 8 bases and the J gene end by 7 bases; junction bases not matched to a gene: 3. The CDR3 covers 13 residues. Written as DNA, the CDR3 is TGTGCCAGCGGGACAGGGAGGAATTCACCCCTCCACTTT. Translation gives CASGTGRNSPLHF.

This rearrangement joins TRBV6-4 to TRBJ2-1; 7 bases match TRBD2. The germline V gene has CDR1 MRHNA and CDR2 SNTAGT. Losses at the gene ends were 6 bases for V and 7 bases for J; bases not matched to a gene: 9. CDR3 size: 14 residues. For the CDR3, the DNA is TGTGCCAGCAGCGGGACTACAGGACAAAATGAGCAGTTCTTC. This translates into CASSGTTGQNEQFF.

This chain uses TRBV6-6 with TRBJ1-1; TRBD1 is a possible D gene (6 bases). Trimming stripped 6 bases from V and 0 bases from J, with 11 bases between. The CDR3 sequence is 14 residues long. Germline values: CDR1 MNHNY, CDR2 SVGAGI (reference sequence). CDR3 loop: CASRHGQMNTEAFF. CDR3 in DNA: TGTGCCAGCAGGCACGGACAGATGAACACTGAAGCTTTCTTT.

The chain recombines TRBV27 with TRBJ2-1; 10 nucleotides align to TRBD2. CDR3 length: 14 amino acids. With 5 bases clipped from V and 6 bases from J, the junction kept 4 bases outside the gene matches. In germline, CDR1 is MNHEY, CDR2 SMNVEV (reference sequence). CDR3 nucleotides: TGTGCCAGCAGTCCAAGCGGGAGGGTCAATGAGCAGTTCTTC. Translated, it gives CASSPSGRVNEQFF.

This chain joins TRBV2 and TRBJ2-5; D gene ambiguous. From germline, CDR1 is SNHLY and CDR2 FYNNEI. The CDR3 contains 13 residues. With 7 bases removed from V and 3 bases from J, the gap between germline ends came to 12 bases. DNA for the CDR3: TGTGCCAGCACCCCGGTACAGAAAGAGACCCAGTACTTC. Translation: CASTPVQKETQYF.

The V gene is TRBV10-3, the J gene TRBJ2-5; no firm D call. Trimming took off 4 bases at V and 5 bases at J, with 14 bases between the two ends. The CDR3 spans 14 residues. From germline, CDR1 is ENHRY and CDR2 SYGVKD. The CDR3 loop reads CAISAGAGIETQYF. CDR3 DNA sequence: TGTGCCATCAGTGCAGGTGCCGGTATCGAGACCCAGTACTTC.

This clone was detected once. V usage is TRBV5-4 and J usage is TRBJ1-2; D is possibly TRBD1 (5 bases). The V end was cut by 3 bases, the J end by 2 bases, with 11 bases between. Germline assignment: CDR1 SGHNT and CDR2 YYREEE (reference sequence). There are 14 residues in the CDR3. The CDR3 DNA reads as TGTGCCAGCAGCTCCATGACAGTAAACTATGGCTACACCTTC. Translating gives CASSSMTVNYGYTF. The full variable domain, its missing parts supplied by reference TRBV5-4 and TRBJ1-2, is ETGVTQSPTHLIKTRGQQVTLRCSSQSGHNTVSWYQQALGQGPQFIFQYYREEENGRGNFPPRFSGLQFPNYSSELNVNALELDDSALYLCASSSMTVNYGYTFGSGTRLTVV.

The chain joins TRBV7-8 to TRBJ2-2; TRBD2 might be the D (5 bases). The V gene's germline CDR1 is SGHVS and CDR2 FQNEAQ. V lost 1 base and J lost 7, with 10 bases in between. The CDR3 runs to 14 residues. CDR3 region: CASSLVLGGGELFF. The CDR3 coding sequence is TGTGCCAGCAGCTTAGTACTAGGAGGCGGGGAGCTGTTTTTT.

The chain has TRBV7-2 and TRBJ2-7; 9 positions match TRBD2. Trimming cost V 5 bases and J 3 bases; bases outside gene matches: 5. This CDR3 region has 14 residues. The germline V gene has CDR1 SGHTA and CDR2 FQGNSA. Written as DNA, the CDR3 is TGTGCCAGCAGCACTAGGACTAGCGTCTACGAGCAGTACTTC. Translating gives CASSTRTSVYEQYF. Full variable domain (rest looked up from reference TRBV7-2 and TRBJ2-7): GAGVSQSPSNKVTEKGKDVELRCDPISGHTALYWYRQSLGQGLEFLIYFQGNSAPDKSGLPSDRFSAERTGGSVSTLTIQRTQQEDSAVYLCASSTRTSVYEQYFGPGTRLTVT.

This chain connects TRBV7-2 to TRBJ2-1; 12 bases line up with TRBD2. V dropped 4 bases and J dropped 12; count of bases not matched to a gene: 13. Looked up from germline, CDR1 is SGHTA and CDR2 is FQGNSA. The CDR3 covers 16 residues. For the CDR3, the DNA is TGTGCCAGCAGCTCAGAGGGACTAGCGGGTCCCGGGGGGCAGTTCTTC. Protein sequence: CASSSEGLAGPGGQFF.

This chain joins TRBV21-1 and TRBJ1-1; the table gives TRBD1 as D, unverified against the DNA. TRBV21-1 is a pseudogene locus. The CDR3 is 13 amino acids. The CDR3: CASSKQGADEAFF. CDR3 DNA: TGTGCCAGCAGCAAACAAGGGGCGGATGAAGCTTTCTTT.

The chain is built from TRBV2 and TRBJ2-6, with unresolved D. Germline V gene data show CDR1 as SNHLY and CDR2 as FYNNEI. The V and J ends lost 7 bases and 1 base respectively, with 11 bases between them. The length of the CDR3 is 15 residues. For the CDR3, the DNA is TGTGCCAGCACTAGACGTATGTCTGGGGCCAACGTCCTGACTTTC. The encoded protein is CASTRRMSGANVLTF.

This rearrangement joins TRBV15 to TRBJ1-1, with 7 bases lining up with TRBD1. V dropped 3 bases and J dropped 4; count of bases not matched to a gene: 8. Germline loops: CDR1 LNHNV, CDR2 YYDKDF (reference sequence). The CDR3 runs to 15 residues. CDR3 residues: CATSRSTGVRTEAFF. CDR3 nucleotide sequence: TGTGCCACCAGCAGGAGCACAGGGGTGCGCACTGAAGCTTTCTTT.

The J gene is TRBJ2-7, the V gene TRBV28, with D possibly matching TRBD1 (6 bases). V was cut by 10 bases and J by 3 bases, with 25 bases left in between. Germline V gene sequence: CDR1 MDHEN, CDR2 SYDVKM. The CDR3 is 16 amino acids. DNA for the CDR3: TGTGCCATCATTACTGCCGGGACACCGAGGGTCTACGAGCAGTACTTC. It yields the protein CAIITAGTPRVYEQYF. Looking up the rest from reference TRBV28 and TRBJ2-7 gives the full variable domain: DVKVTQSSRYLVKRTGEKVFLECVQDMDHENMFWYRQDPGLGLRLIYFSYDVKMKEKGDIPEGYSVSREKKERFSLILESASTNQTSMYLCAIITAGTPRVYEQYFGPGTRLTVT.

This clone was detected only once. The chain is built from TRBV5-6 and TRBJ2-5, with 7 bases matching TRBD2. J gave up 4 bases and V 3 bases, and 6 bases lay outside the gene matches. The germline gives CDR1 SGHDT, CDR2 YYEEEE. The CDR3 is made up of 14 amino acids. The CDR3 DNA follows: TGTGCCAGCAGCTGGGACCGGGGGGTAGAGACCCAGTACTTC. Translated: CASSWDRGVETQYF.